This T cell receptor (beta chain) derives from a study of beta chain features in type 1 diabetes. Every bit of the isolated RNA underwent reverse transcription, so sequencing read expressed TCRB transcripts. Generated by immunoSEQ multiplex PCR, the TCRdb table keeps only in-frame clones and is missing some. The data hold 150,000 to 180,000 clones, with over 9% observed a single time. Study findings and constraints: When Type 1 diabetes patients were examined, their TCRB CDR3s proved moderately but significantly shorter in all four CD4+ subsets.

The CDR3 sequence is 14 residues long. CDR1 is SGHKS and CDR2 is YYEKEE in the germline V gene (reference sequence). V lost 2 bases and J lost 7, with 16 bases in between. This clone was detected ten times or more. Its antigen is not identified. The chain combines TRBV5-5 with TRBJ2-7; maybe TRBD2 (6 bases). This receptor was taken from a man aged 25-45 years with type 1 diabetes. The source material was central memory CD4+ T cells from blood. The CDR3 here is CASSLGTPGSEQYF. CDR3 coding DNA: TGTGCCAGCAGCTTAGGGACTCCGGGGTCGGAGCAGTACTTC.